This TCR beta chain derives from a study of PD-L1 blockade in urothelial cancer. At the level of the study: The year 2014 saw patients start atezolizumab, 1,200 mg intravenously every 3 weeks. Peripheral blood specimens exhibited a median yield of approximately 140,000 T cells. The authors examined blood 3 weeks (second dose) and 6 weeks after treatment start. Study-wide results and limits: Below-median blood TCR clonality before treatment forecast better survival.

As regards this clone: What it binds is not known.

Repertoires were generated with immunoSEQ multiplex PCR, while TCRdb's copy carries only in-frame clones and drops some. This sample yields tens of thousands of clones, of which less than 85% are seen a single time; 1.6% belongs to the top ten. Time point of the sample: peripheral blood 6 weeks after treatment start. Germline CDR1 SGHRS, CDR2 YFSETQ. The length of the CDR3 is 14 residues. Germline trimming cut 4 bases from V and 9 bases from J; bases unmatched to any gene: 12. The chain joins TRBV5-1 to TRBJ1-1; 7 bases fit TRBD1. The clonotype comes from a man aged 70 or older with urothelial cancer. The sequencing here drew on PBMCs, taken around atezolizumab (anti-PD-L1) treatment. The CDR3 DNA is TGCGCCAGCAGCCCGGAAGGGGGCGTGGGTCAAGCTTTCTTT. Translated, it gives CASSPEGGVGQAFF. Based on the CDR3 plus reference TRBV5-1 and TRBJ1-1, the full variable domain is KAGVTQTPRYLIKTRGQQVTLSCSPISGHRSVSWYQQTPGQGLQFLFEYFSETQRNKGNFPGRFSGRQFSNSRSEMNVSTLELGDSALYLCASSPEGGVGQAFFGQGTRLTVV.